This T cell receptor beta chain was sequenced for a study of OX40 agonist ivuxolimab in advanced cancers. Germline V gene data show CDR1 as SGHNT and CDR2 as YENEEA. The V end was cut by 5 bases, the J end by 5 bases, with 15 bases between. CDR3 length: 14 residues. Generated by immunoSEQ multiplex PCR, the TCRdb table keeps only in-frame clones and is missing some. The sample holds roughly 10,000 clones, about 85% seen once. This chain links TRBV11-3 with TRBJ1-1, with D perhaps matching TRBD1 (5 bases). The source of this sequence is an adult with an advanced solid tumor such as melanoma, head and neck, liver or kidney cancer. The sample in question was CD4+ or CD8+ T cells sorted from blood, obtained in a trial of the OX40 agonist ivuxolimab. CDR3 nucleotides: TGTGCCAGCAGCACCTGGGACCCTGGGACTGAAGCTTTCTTT. Translating gives CASSTWDPGTEAFF.